This TCR beta chain was sequenced in a study of post-analysis software for immune sequencing data. Regarding the study as a whole: About five TRBV segments, including TRBV5-6, TRBV5-1 and TRBV20-1, were more frequent in patients than controls.

Worth noting for this clonotype: Antigen unknown.

Carried by the TCR beta cDNA libraries were unique molecular identifiers. MiXCR was run by TCRdb on the PCR reads, yielding one entry per CDR3 protein. The table includes hundreds of thousands of distinct CDR3 sequences, around 64% detected once. Germline CDR1 MNHEY, CDR2 SVGAGI. This CDR3 comprises 16 residues. This TCR came from a girl aged 2-10 years with multiple sclerosis. The sequenced sample consisted of blood. The chain joins TRBV6-5 to TRBJ2-7, with 7 bases lining up with TRBD2. TRBJ2-5 matches the DNA end more closely, so the J call is doubtful. The CDR3 DNA reads TGTGCCAGCAGTTACAGGGAGGGATGGTACCAAGAGACCCAGTACTTC. Translated, it gives CASSYREGWYQETQYF.